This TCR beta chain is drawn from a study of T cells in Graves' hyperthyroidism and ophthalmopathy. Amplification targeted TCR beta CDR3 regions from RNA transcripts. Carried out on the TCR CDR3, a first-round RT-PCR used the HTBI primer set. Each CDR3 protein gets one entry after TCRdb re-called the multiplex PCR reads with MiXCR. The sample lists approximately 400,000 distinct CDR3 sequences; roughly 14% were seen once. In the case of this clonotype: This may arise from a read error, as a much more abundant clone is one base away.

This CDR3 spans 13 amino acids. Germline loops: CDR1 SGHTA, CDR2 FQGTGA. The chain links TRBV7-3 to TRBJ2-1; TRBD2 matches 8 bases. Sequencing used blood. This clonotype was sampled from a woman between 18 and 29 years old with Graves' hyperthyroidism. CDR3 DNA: TGTGCCAGCAGCCCAGGACTAGCCTATGAGCAGTCCTTC. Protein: CASSPGLAYEQSF.